This T cell receptor beta chain was sequenced for a study of blood T cell repertoires in COVID-19. Study as a whole: Material from acute and convalescent COVID-19 was sourced from the United States, Italy and Spain. Sources were T cells, B-cell-depleted T cells, or PBMCs; the material itself was cDNA or gDNA.

Patients at the Seattle site were enrolled during active infection and followed longitudinally. Per the study methods: Reference gene primer amplification gave nucleated cell count estimates. Assay used: immunoSEQ multiplex PCR; TCRdb lists only in-frame clones, some missing. The V and J calls and clone size are taken from that table; D and trimming were inferred from the DNA. This table has fewer than 350,000 clones, around 90% appearing once. Trimming removed 5 bases from V and 3 bases from J, with 10 bases in between. Germline V CDR1 and CDR2: MNHEY, SMNVEV (reference sequence). CDR3 length equals 13 residues.

This TCR derives from a woman under 40 with COVID-19, enrolled during active disease. V and J are TRBV27 and TRBJ1-1, with no clear D. The material sequenced was peripheral blood. The CDR3: CASSEGGDTEAFF. DNA of the CDR3: TGTGCCAGCAGTGAAGGCGGGGACACTGAAGCTTTCTTT.